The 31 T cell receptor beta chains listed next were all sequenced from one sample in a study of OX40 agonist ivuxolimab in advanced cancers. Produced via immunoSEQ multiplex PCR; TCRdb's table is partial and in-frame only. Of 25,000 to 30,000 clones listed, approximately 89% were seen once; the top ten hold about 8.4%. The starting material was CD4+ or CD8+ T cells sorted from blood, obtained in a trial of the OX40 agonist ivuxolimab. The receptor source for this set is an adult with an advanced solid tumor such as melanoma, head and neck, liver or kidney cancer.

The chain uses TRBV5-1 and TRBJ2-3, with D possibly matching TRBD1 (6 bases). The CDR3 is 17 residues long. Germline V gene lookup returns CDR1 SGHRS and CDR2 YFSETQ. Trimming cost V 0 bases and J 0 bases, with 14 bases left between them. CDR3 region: CASSLEGTRTSTDTQYF. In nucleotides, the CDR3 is TGCGCCAGCAGCTTGGAAGGGACAAGAACTAGCACAGATACGCAGTATTTT.

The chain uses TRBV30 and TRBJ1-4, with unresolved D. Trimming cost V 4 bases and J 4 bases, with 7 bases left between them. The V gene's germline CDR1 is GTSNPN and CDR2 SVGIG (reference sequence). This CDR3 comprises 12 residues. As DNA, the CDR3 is TGTGCCTGGACAGATGTTAATGAAAAACTGTTTTTT. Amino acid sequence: CAWTDVNEKLFF.

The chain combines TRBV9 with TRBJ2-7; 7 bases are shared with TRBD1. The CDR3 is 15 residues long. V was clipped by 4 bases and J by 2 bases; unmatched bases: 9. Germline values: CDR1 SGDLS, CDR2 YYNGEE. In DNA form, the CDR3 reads TGTGCCAGCAGCACAGGGGACGGCCCGACCTACGAGCAGTACTTC. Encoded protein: CASSTGDGPTYEQYF. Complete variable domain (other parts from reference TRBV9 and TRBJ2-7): DSGVTQTPKHLITATGQRVTLRCSPRSGDLSVYWYQQSLDQGLQFLIQYYNGEERAKGNILERFSAQQFPDLHSELNLSSLELGDSALYFCASSTGDGPTYEQYFGPGTRLTVT.

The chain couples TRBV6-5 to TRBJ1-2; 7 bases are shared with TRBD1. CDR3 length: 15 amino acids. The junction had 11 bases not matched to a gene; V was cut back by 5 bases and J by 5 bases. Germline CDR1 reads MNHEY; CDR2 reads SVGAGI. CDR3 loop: CASSNRDSGYYGYTF. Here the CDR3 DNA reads TGTGCCAGCAGTAACCGGGACAGCGGTTATTATGGCTACACCTTC.

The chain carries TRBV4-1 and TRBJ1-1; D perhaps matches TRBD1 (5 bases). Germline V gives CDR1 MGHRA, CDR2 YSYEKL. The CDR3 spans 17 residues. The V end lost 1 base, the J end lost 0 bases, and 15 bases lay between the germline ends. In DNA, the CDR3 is TGCGCCAGCAGCCAAGGGGGGGTGGCGGCTATGAACACTGAAGCTTTCTTT. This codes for CASSQGGVAAMNTEAFF.

CDR3 DNA sequence: TGTGCCAGCAGCTTACGAGCGGCTGAGCAGTTCTTC. This gives the protein CASSLRAAEQFF. The chain is built from TRBV7-2 and TRBJ2-1, with D tentatively TRBD2 (5 bases). This CDR3 spans 12 amino acids. Trimming stripped 2 bases from V and 9 bases from J, with 8 bases between. CDR1 is SGHTA, CDR2 FQGNSA, per germline.

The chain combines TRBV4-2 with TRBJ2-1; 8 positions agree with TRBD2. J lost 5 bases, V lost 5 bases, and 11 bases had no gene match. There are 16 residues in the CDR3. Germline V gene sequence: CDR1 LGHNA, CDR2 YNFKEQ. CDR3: CASSTSTGTRHNEQFF. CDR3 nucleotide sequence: TGTGCCAGCAGCACCTCGACCGGGACTAGACACAATGAGCAGTTCTTC.

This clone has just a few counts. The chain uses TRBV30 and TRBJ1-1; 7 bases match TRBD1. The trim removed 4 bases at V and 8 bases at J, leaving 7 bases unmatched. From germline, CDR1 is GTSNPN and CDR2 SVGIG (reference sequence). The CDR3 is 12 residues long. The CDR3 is CAWNHKTGEAFF. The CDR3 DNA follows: TGTGCCTGGAACCACAAGACAGGGGAAGCTTTCTTT.

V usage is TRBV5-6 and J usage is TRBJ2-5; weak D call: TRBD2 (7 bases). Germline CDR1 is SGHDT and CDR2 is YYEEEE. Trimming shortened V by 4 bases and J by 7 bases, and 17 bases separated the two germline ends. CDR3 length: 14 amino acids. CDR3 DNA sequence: TGTGCCAGCAGCCCGACGGGGGGCGAAGGGACCCAGTACTTC. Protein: CASSPTGGEGTQYF.

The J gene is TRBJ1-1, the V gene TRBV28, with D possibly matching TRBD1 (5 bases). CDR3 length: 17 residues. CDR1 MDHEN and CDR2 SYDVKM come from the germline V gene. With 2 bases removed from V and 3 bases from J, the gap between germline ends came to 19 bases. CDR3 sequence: CASSLPPLREWDTEAFF. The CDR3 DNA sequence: TGTGCCAGCAGTTTACCCCCTCTCAGGGAATGGGACACTGAAGCTTTCTTT.

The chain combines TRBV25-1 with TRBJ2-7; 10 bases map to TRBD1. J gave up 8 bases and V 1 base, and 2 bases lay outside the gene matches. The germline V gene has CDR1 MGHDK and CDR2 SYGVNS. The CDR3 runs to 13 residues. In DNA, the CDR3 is TGTGCCAGCAGTGAATTGGGACAGGGGAAGCAGTACTTC. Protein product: CASSELGQGKQYF.

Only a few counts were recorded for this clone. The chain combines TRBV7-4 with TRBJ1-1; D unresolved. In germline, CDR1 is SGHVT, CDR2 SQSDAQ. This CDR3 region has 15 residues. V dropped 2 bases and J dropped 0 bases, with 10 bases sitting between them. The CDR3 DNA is TGTGCCAGCAGCTTAACATTGGGGTTGAACACTGAAGCTTTCTTT. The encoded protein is CASSLTLGLNTEAFF. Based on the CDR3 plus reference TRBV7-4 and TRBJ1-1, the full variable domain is GAGVSQSPRYKVAKRGRDVALRCDSISGHVTLYWYRQTLGQGSEVLTYSQSDAQRDKSGRPSGRFSAERPERSVSTLKIQRTEQGDSAVYLCASSLTLGLNTEAFFGQGTRLTVV.

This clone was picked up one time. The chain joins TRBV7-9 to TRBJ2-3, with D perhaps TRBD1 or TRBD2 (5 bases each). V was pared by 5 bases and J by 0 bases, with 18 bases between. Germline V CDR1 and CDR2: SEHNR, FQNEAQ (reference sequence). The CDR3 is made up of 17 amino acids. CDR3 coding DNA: TGTGCCAGCAGCCAACGGGACCCGAGCCCCAGCACAGATACGCAGTATTTT. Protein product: CASSQRDPSPSTDTQYF.

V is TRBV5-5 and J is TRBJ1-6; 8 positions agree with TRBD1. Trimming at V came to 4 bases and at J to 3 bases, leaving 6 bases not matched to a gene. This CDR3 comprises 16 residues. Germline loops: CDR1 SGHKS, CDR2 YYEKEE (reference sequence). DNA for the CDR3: TGTGCCAGCAGCCCGGGGGACAGGCACTATAATTCACCCCTCCACTTT. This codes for CASSPGDRHYNSPLHF.

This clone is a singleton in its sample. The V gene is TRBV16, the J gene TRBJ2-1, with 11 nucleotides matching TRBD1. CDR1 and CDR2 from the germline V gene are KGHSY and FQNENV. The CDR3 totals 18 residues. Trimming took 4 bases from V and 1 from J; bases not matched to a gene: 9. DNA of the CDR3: TGTGCCAGCAGCCGGGGACAGGGGGGGACGAGATCCTACAATGAGCAGTTCTTC. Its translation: CASSRGQGGTRSYNEQFF.

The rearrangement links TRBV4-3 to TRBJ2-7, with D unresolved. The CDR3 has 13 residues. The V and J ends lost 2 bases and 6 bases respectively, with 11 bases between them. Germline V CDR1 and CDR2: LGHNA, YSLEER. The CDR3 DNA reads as TGCGCCAGCAGCCAAACCGGTAGTAGCGAGCAGTACTTC. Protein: CASSQTGSSEQYF.

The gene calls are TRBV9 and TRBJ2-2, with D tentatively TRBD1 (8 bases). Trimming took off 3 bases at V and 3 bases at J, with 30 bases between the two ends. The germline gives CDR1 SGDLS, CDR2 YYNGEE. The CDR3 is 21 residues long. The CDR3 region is CASSATTGEGRERDYTGELFF. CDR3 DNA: TGTGCCAGCAGCGCGACGACAGGGGAGGGGAGAGAGAGAGATTACACCGGGGAGCTGTTTTTT. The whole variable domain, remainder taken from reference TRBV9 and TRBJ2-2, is DSGVTQTPKHLITATGQRVTLRCSPRSGDLSVYWYQQSLDQGLQFLIQYYNGEERAKGNILERFSAQQFPDLHSELNLSSLELGDSALYFCASSATTGEGRERDYTGELFFGEGSRLTVL.

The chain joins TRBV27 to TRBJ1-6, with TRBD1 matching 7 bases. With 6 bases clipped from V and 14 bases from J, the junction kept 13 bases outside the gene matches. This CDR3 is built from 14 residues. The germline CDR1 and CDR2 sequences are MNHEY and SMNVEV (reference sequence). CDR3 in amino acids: CASSGAGGYSTLHF. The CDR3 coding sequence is TGTGCCAGCAGCGGGGCAGGGGGATATTCTACCCTCCACTTT.

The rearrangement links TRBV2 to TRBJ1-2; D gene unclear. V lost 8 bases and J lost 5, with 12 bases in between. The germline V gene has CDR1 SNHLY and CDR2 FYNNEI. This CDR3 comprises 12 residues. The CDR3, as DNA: TGTGCCAGCGGGCCGGTTGTATATGGCTACACCTTC. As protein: CASGPVVYGYTF.

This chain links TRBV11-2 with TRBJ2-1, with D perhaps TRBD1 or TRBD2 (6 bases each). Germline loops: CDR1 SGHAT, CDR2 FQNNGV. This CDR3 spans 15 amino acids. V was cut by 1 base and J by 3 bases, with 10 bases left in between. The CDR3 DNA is TGTGCCAGCAGCTTAGGCAGGGGAGGCTACAATGAGCAGTTCTTC. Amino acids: CASSLGRGGYNEQFF.

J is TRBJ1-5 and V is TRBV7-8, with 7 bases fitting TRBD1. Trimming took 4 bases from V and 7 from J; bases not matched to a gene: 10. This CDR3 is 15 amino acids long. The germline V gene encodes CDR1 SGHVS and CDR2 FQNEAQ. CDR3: CASSYRQGGLQPQHF. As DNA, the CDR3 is TGTGCCAGCAGCTACCGACAGGGAGGATTGCAGCCCCAGCATTTT.

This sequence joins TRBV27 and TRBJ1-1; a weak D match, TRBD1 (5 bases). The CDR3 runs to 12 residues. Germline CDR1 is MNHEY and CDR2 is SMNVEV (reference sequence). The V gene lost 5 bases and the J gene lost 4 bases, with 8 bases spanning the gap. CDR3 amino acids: CASSKGPTEAFF. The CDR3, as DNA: TGTGCCAGCAGTAAGGGACCCACTGAAGCTTTCTTT.

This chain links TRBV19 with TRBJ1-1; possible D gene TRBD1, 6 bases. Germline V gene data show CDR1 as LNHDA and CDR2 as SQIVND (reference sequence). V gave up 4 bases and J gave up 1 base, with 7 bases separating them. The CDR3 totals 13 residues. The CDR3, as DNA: TGTGCCAGTAGTACACAGGGGAACACTGAAGCTTTCTTT. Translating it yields CASSTQGNTEAFF.

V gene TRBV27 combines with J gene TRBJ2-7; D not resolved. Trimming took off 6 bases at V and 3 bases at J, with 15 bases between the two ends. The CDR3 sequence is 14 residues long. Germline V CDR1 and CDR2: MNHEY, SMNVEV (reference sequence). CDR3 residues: CASSPGSANYEQYF. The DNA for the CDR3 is TGTGCCAGCAGCCCCGGCAGCGCCAACTACGAGCAGTACTTC.

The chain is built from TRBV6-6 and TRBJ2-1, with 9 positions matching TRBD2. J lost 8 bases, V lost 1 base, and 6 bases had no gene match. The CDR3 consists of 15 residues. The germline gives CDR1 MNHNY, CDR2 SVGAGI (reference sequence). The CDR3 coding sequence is TGTGCCAGCAGTTACTTGGCTAGCGGGGACGATGAGCAGTTCTTC. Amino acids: CASSYLASGDDEQFF.

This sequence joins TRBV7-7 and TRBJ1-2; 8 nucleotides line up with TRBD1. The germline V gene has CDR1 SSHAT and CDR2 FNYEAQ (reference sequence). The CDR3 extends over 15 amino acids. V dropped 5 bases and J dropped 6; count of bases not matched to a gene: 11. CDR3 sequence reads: CASSPYRTGMDGYTF. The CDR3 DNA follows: TGTGCCAGCAGCCCATACCGGACAGGGATGGATGGCTACACCTTC.

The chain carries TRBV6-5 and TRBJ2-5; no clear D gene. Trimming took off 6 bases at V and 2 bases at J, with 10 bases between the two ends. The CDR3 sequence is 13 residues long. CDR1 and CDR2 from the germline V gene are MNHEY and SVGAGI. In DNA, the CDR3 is TGTGCCAGCAGATCCGCAACTCAAGAGACCCAGTACTTC. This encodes CASRSATQETQYF.

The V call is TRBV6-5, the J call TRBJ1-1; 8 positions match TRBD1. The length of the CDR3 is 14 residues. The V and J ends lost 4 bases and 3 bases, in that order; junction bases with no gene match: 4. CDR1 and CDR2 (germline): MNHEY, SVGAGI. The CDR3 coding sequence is TGTGCCAGCAGTTTCACAGGGGGTTACACTGAAGCTTTCTTT. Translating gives CASSFTGGYTEAFF.

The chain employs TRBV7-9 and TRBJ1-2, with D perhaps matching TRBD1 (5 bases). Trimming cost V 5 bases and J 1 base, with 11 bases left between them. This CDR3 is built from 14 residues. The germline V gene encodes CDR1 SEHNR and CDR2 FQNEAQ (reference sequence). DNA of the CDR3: TGTGCCAGCAGCCCCCTAGGGGTTAACTATGGCTACACCTTC. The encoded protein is CASSPLGVNYGYTF.

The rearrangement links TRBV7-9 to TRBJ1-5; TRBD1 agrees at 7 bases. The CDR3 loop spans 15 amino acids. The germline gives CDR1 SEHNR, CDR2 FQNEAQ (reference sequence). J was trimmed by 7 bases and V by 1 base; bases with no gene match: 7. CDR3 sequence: CASSLGQGGGQPQHF. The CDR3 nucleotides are TGTGCCAGCAGCTTAGGACAGGGAGGAGGGCAGCCCCAGCATTTT.

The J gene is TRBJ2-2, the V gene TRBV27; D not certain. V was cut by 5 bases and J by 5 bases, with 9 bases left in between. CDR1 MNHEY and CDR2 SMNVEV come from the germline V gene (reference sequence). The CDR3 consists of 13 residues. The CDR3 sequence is CASSKLRTGELFF. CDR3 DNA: TGTGCCAGCAGTAAATTAAGGACCGGGGAGCTGTTTTTT.